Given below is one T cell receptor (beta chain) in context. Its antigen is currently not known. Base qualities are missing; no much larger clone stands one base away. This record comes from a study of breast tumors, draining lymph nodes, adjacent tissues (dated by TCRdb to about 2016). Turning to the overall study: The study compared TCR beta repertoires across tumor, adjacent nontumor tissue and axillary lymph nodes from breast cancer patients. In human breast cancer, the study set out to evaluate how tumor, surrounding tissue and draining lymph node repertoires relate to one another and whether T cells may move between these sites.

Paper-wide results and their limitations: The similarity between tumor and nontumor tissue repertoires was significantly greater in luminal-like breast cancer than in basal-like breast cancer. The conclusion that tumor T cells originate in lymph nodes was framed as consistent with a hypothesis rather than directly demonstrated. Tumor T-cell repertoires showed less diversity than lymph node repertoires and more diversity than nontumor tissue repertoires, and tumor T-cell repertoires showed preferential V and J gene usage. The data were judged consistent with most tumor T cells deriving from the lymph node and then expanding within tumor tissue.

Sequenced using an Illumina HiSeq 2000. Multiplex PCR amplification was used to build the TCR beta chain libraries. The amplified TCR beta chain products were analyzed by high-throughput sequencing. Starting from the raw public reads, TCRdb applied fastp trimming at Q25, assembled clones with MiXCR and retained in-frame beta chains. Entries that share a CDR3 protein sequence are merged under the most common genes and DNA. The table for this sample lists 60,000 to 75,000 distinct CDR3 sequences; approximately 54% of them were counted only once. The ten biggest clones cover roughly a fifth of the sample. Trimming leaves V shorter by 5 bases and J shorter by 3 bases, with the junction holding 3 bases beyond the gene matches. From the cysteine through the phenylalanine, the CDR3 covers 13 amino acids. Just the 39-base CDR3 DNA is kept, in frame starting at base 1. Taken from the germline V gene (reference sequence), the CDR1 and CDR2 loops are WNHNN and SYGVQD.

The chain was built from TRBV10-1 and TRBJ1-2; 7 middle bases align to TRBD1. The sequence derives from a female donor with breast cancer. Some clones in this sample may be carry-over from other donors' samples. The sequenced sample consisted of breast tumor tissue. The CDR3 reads CASSPDRDYGYTF. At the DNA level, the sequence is TGCGCCAGCAGTCCAGACAGGGACTATGGCTACACCTTC.